Presented here are 30 T cell receptor beta chains from one specimen sequenced in a study of cytomegalovirus exposure and HLA in healthy donors. TCRdb's copy holds only in-frame clones and misses some; the assay was immunoSEQ multiplex PCR. In the table there are under 250,000 clones, about 86% of which are singletons. Sequencing was done on a sample of PBMCs. The receptors were gathered from a man aged 18 to 30 in good health and CMV-seronegative.

The chain employs TRBV4-3 and TRBJ2-1; D is unresolved. CDR3 size: 15 residues. V was cut by 1 base and J by 2 bases, with 9 bases left in between. Germline CDR1 is LGHNA and CDR2 is YSLEER. CDR3 in amino acids: CASSQALEAYNEQFF. The CDR3 coding sequence is TGCGCCAGCAGCCAAGCGCTAGAAGCCTACAATGAGCAGTTCTTC.

The chain has TRBV7-2 and TRBJ2-3; TRBD2 matches 10 bases. The CDR3 covers 15 residues. J lost 4 bases, V lost 3 bases, and 4 bases had no gene match. Per the germline V gene, CDR1 is SGHTA and CDR2 is FQGNSA. The CDR3 protein is CASSLGLAGADTQYF. In DNA form, the CDR3 reads TGTGCCAGCAGCTTGGGGCTAGCGGGAGCAGATACGCAGTATTTT. The whole variable domain, filled in from reference TRBV7-2 and TRBJ2-3, reads GAGVSQSPSNKVTEKGKDVELRCDPISGHTALYWYRQSLGQGLEFLIYFQGNSAPDKSGLPSDRFSAERTGGSVSTLTIQRTQQEDSAVYLCASSLGLAGADTQYFGPGTRLTVL.

The J gene is TRBJ1-1, the V gene TRBV4-1, with 7 bases identical to TRBD1. Per germline, CDR1 MGHRA and CDR2 YSYEKL. This CDR3 region has 15 residues. V gave up 4 bases and J gave up 2 bases; unmatched junction bases: 7. The CDR3 is CASSRQTGVNTEAFF. CDR3 in DNA: TGCGCCAGCAGCCGACAAACAGGGGTTAACACTGAAGCTTTCTTT.

V and J are TRBV4-3 and TRBJ1-3; no reliable D call. CDR1 is LGHNA and CDR2 is YSLEER in the germline V gene. The CDR3 has 14 amino acids. Trimming shortened V by 4 bases and J by 0 bases, and 7 bases separated the two germline ends. The CDR3 nucleotides are TGCGCCAGCAGCCGACAAAGCTCTGGAAACACCATATATTTT. Translated: CASSRQSSGNTIYF.

J is TRBJ2-5 and V is TRBV13, with 8 bases that match TRBD1. The CDR3 is made up of 15 amino acids. V lost 5 bases, J lost 5 bases, and 10 bases stayed unmatched. Germline loops: CDR1 PRHDT, CDR2 FYEKMQ (reference sequence). For the CDR3, the DNA is TGTGCCAGCAGCCCCAATGGACAGGGATTGGAGACCCAGTACTTC. It specifies CASSPNGQGLETQYF. The full variable domain, its missing parts supplied by reference TRBV13 and TRBJ2-5, is AAGVIQSPRHLIKEKRETATLKCYPIPRHDTVYWYQQGPGQDPQFLISFYEKMQSDKGSIPDRFSAQQFSDYHSELNMSSLELGDSALYFCASSPNGQGLETQYFGPGTRLLVL.

This clone was observed a few times. Other DNA variants within this sample encode the same CDR3. This chain joins TRBV9 and TRBJ2-2; weak D call: TRBD1 (5 bases). The CDR3 runs 15 residues. Germline CDR1 is SGDLS and CDR2 is YYNGEE. The germline V and J ends were trimmed by 4 bases and 0 bases, with 10 bases remaining between them. As DNA, the CDR3 is TGTGCCAGCAGCCCGTCAGGGACGAACACCGGGGAGCTGTTTTTT. Translating it yields CASSPSGTNTGELFF.

This chain uses TRBV6-1 with TRBJ2-7; no definite D call. The germline CDR1 and CDR2 sequences are MNHNS and SASEGT. This CDR3 comprises 12 residues. Trimming cost V 2 bases and J 3 bases, with 5 bases left between them. The CDR3 spells CASSEFSYEQYF. CDR3 coding DNA: TGTGCCAGCAGTGAATTTAGCTACGAGCAGTACTTC.

This chain connects TRBV28 to TRBJ2-3; D perhaps matches TRBD2 (5 bases). Trimming removed 4 bases from V and 1 base from J, with 15 bases in between. Germline CDR1 MDHEN, CDR2 SYDVKM. The CDR3 consists of 16 residues. The CDR3 DNA sequence: TGTGCCAGCAGTTCAGAGGGTGGTGTCGGCACAGATACGCAGTATTTT. Translating gives CASSSEGGVGTDTQYF.

The chain joins TRBV28 to TRBJ2-7; TRBD1 matches at 10 bases. From germline, CDR1 is MDHEN and CDR2 SYDVKM. With V trimmed by 6 bases and J by 2 bases, 7 bases remained unmatched. The CDR3 sequence is 15 residues long. The DNA of the CDR3 is TGTGCCAGCAGCACCGGGACAGGGGTCCCCTACGAGCAGTACTTC. As protein: CASSTGTGVPYEQYF.

The rearrangement links TRBV4-1 to TRBJ2-1, with 9 bases identical to TRBD2. Trimming took 0 bases from V and 8 from J; bases not matched to a gene: 5. Germline CDR1 MGHRA, CDR2 YSYEKL. The length of the CDR3 is 15 residues. CDR3 in DNA: TGCGCCAGCAGCCAAGATTGGCGGGGGGGCGATGAGCAGTTCTTC. Translating it yields CASSQDWRGGDEQFF.

The chain combines TRBV30 with TRBJ2-1, with TRBD2 identical over 9 bases. After removal of 0 bases from V and 9 bases from J, the junction contained 9 bases not matched to a gene. Germline V gene data show CDR1 as GTSNPN and CDR2 as SVGIG (reference sequence). The CDR3 runs 15 residues. The CDR3 spells CAWSVGFAGGGEQFF. CDR3 coding DNA: TGTGCCTGGAGTGTTGGTTTCGCGGGAGGGGGTGAGCAGTTCTTC. Complete variable domain (other parts from reference TRBV30 and TRBJ2-1): SQTIHQWPATLVQPVGSPLSLECTVEGTSNPNLYWYRQAAGRGLQLLFYSVGIGQISSEVPQNLSASRPQDRQFILSSKKLLLSDSGFYLCAWSVGFAGGGEQFFGPGTRLTVL.

The chain joins TRBV11-2 to TRBJ2-3; maybe TRBD1 (5 bases). Per the germline V gene, CDR1 is SGHAT and CDR2 is FQNNGV. This CDR3 has 14 amino acids. Trimming cost V 2 bases and J 4 bases, with 10 bases left between them. In DNA form, the CDR3 reads TGTGCCAGCAGCTTATGGCAGGGTCCAGATACGCAGTATTTT. Its protein product is CASSLWQGPDTQYF.

V gene TRBV4-1 combines with J gene TRBJ2-3; 8 nucleotides align to TRBD2. V lost 1 base, J lost 1 base, and 4 bases stayed unmatched. CDR1 is MGHRA, CDR2 YSYEKL, per germline. The CDR3 loop spans 16 amino acids. CDR3 nucleotide sequence: TGCGCCAGCAGCCAAGTTTACGGGGGGGGCACAGATACGCAGTATTTT. Translation gives CASSQVYGGGTDTQYF.

This clone was picked up one time. J is TRBJ2-2 and V is TRBV4-3; 7 bases are shared with TRBD2. V dropped 2 bases and J dropped 3; count of bases not matched to a gene: 6. Germline V lookup: CDR1 LGHNA, CDR2 YSLEER. The CDR3 extends over 16 amino acids. CDR3 coding DNA: TGCGCCAGCAGCCAAAGGTGGGGAGGGGACACCGGGGAGCTGTTTTTT. Its translation is CASSQRWGGDTGELFF.

The chain recombines TRBV10-2 with TRBJ2-1, with D perhaps matching TRBD2 (7 bases). The CDR3 runs 14 residues. The V gene lost 5 bases and the J gene lost 9 bases, with 17 bases spanning the gap. Per the germline V gene, CDR1 is WSHSY and CDR2 is SAAADI. The CDR3 loop is CASSFSRGPREQFF. In DNA, the CDR3 is TGCGCCAGCAGTTTTTCGCGGGGGCCCCGTGAGCAGTTCTTC.

The rearrangement links TRBV10-3 to TRBJ2-2, with 7 bases matching TRBD1. Germline V gives CDR1 ENHRY, CDR2 SYGVKD. The CDR3 covers 13 residues. J was trimmed by 8 bases and V by 8 bases; bases with no gene match: 8. The CDR3 DNA is TGTGCCATCCAGCAAGGGGGCTCTGGGGAGCTGTTTTTT. It yields the protein CAIQQGGSGELFF.

The chain links TRBV5-1 to TRBJ1-1; D call uncertain. The V and J ends lost 0 bases and 1 base respectively, with 7 bases between them. CDR3 size: 14 residues. Germline CDR1 SGHRS, CDR2 YFSETQ. CDR3 in DNA: TGCGCCAGCAGCTTGGACACCCAGAACACTGAAGCTTTCTTT. Translation: CASSLDTQNTEAFF. Combining the CDR3 with reference TRBV5-1 and TRBJ1-1 gives the whole variable domain KAGVTQTPRYLIKTRGQQVTLSCSPISGHRSVSWYQQTPGQGLQFLFEYFSETQRNKGNFPGRFSGRQFSNSRSEMNVSTLELGDSALYLCASSLDTQNTEAFFGQGTRLTVV.

The V and J genes are TRBV27 and TRBJ2-1; D is unresolved. The germline V gene encodes CDR1 MNHEY and CDR2 SMNVEV (reference sequence). The CDR3 covers 14 residues. Trimming cost V 6 bases and J 6 bases, with 15 bases left between them. The CDR3 nucleotides read TGTGCCAGCAGCAGGCTAACTTCTATCAATGAGCAGTTCTTC. Translated, it gives CASSRLTSINEQFF.

The chain recombines TRBV7-2 with TRBJ2-7, with a tentative D call TRBD2 (6 bases). The CDR3 runs 15 residues. Trimming stripped 5 bases from V and 2 bases from J, with 16 bases between. The germline V gene has CDR1 SGHTA and CDR2 FQGNSA. The CDR3 nucleotides are TGTGCCAGCAGCCGAACCGGGAGTTCAGCCTACGAGCAGTACTTC. It codes for CASSRTGSSAYEQYF. Full variable domain (outside the CDR3, taken from reference TRBV7-2 and TRBJ2-7): GAGVSQSPSNKVTEKGKDVELRCDPISGHTALYWYRQSLGQGLEFLIYFQGNSAPDKSGLPSDRFSAERTGGSVSTLTIQRTQQEDSAVYLCASSRTGSSAYEQYFGPGTRLTVT.

The chain joins TRBV20-1 to TRBJ2-7, with D unresolved. Germline lookup yields CDR1 DFQATT and CDR2 SNEGSKA (reference sequence). Trimming took 6 bases from V and 4 from J, leaving 10 bases between them. This CDR3 contains 11 residues. DNA of the CDR3: TGCAGTGCGGTCTCAGTTTACGAGCAGTACTTC. Its translation: CSAVSVYEQYF.

This clone showed up just a few times. V gene TRBV6-5 combines with J gene TRBJ1-2, with D perhaps matching TRBD1 (5 bases). CDR1 is MNHEY, CDR2 SVGAGI, per germline. The CDR3 has 12 amino acids. With 4 bases removed from V and 2 bases from J, the gap between germline ends came to 5 bases. This chain's CDR3 is CASSSGNYGYTF. DNA for the CDR3: TGTGCCAGCAGTTCAGGGAACTATGGCTACACCTTC.

The chain has TRBV4-3 and TRBJ2-7; 7 positions agree with TRBD2. Trimming took 1 base from V and 3 from J; bases not matched to a gene: 6. Germline CDR1 reads LGHNA; CDR2 reads YSLEER. The CDR3 extends over 15 amino acids. CDR3: CASSQGLLANYEQYF. The CDR3 DNA reads TGCGCCAGCAGCCAAGGTCTACTAGCGAACTACGAGCAGTACTTC.

This rearrangement joins TRBV19 to TRBJ2-2; no clear D gene. This CDR3 has 13 amino acids. Germline CDR1 LNHDA, CDR2 SQIVND (reference sequence). The ends were cut back, 3 bases at V and 7 bases at J, with 9 bases in the middle. The CDR3 DNA reads TGTGCCAGTAGTATTGAGACGGGCGGGGAGCTGTTTTTT. Amino acid sequence: CASSIETGGELFF.

The genes are TRBV6-1 and TRBJ1-2, with 8 bases matching TRBD1. The CDR3 spans 14 residues. V was clipped by 1 base and J by 4 bases; unmatched bases: 2. Germline loops: CDR1 MNHNS, CDR2 SASEGT. CDR3 in DNA: TGTGCCAGCAGTGAAGTTGGGACAGGCTATGGCTACACCTTC. This translates into CASSEVGTGYGYTF.

The chain couples TRBV5-4 to TRBJ1-2; D gene unclear. The V end was cut by 2 bases, the J end by 3 bases, with 2 bases between. The CDR3 consists of 11 residues. The germline gives CDR1 SGHNT, CDR2 YYREEE (reference sequence). CDR3 amino acids: CASSFYYGYTF. The CDR3, as DNA: TGTGCCAGCAGCTTCTACTATGGCTACACCTTC.

The rearrangement uses TRBV4-2 and TRBJ2-3; TRBD2 matches at 9 bases. Per the germline V gene, CDR1 is LGHNA and CDR2 is YNFKEQ. V lost 1 base to trimming and J lost 2 bases; unmatched junction nucleotides: 4. The CDR3 runs 16 residues. The CDR3 region has the DNA TGTGCCAGCAGCCAAGGTGTAGCGGGGGTCACAGATACGCAGTATTTT. Residues: CASSQGVAGVTDTQYF.

The chain carries TRBV29-1 and TRBJ2-7, with a possible D match to TRBD1 (5 bases). The CDR3 consists of 13 residues. Deletions cut 5 bases from V and 1 base from J, with 12 bases between. Germline CDR1 SQVTM, CDR2 ANQGSEA. As DNA, the CDR3 is TGCAGCGTTAAGGACATCGATTCCTACGAGCAGTACTTC. Protein product: CSVKDIDSYEQYF.

The chain joins TRBV9 to TRBJ2-7, with 7 positions matching TRBD2. Germline V CDR1 and CDR2: SGDLS, YYNGEE. The ends lost 7 bases at V and 6 bases at J; junction bases unmatched: 13. This CDR3 region has 14 residues. For the CDR3, the DNA is TGTGCCAGCGCGAAAGGGAGGGACTCTGCCGAGCAGTACTTC. Translated, it gives CASAKGRDSAEQYF.

This sequence joins TRBV19 and TRBJ2-5, with D possibly TRBD1 on 6 matching bases. CDR1 is LNHDA and CDR2 is SQIVND in the germline V gene (reference sequence). The CDR3 is made up of 12 amino acids. V was shortened by 8 bases and J by 3 bases, with 10 bases between the two germline ends. Here the CDR3 reads CASRNREETQYF. DNA for the CDR3: TGTGCCAGTCGGAACAGGGAAGAGACCCAGTACTTC.

The genes are TRBV9 and TRBJ2-3; 8 bases map to TRBD2. The CDR3 length is 16 residues. Trimming cost V 0 bases and J 2 bases; bases outside gene matches: 5. The V gene's germline CDR1 is SGDLS and CDR2 YYNGEE. The CDR3 DNA reads TGTGCCAGCAGCGTAGGGAGGCGGGGGGACACAGATACGCAGTATTTT. This codes for CASSVGRRGDTDTQYF. The full variable domain, completed using reference TRBV9 and TRBJ2-3, is DSGVTQTPKHLITATGQRVTLRCSPRSGDLSVYWYQQSLDQGLQFLIQYYNGEERAKGNILERFSAQQFPDLHSELNLSSLELGDSALYFCASSVGRRGDTDTQYFGPGTRLTVL.